This TCR beta chain was retrieved from a study of blood T cells in healthy people across ages. About the research overall: Through template switching, about one barcoded beta molecule was captured per two T cells, as measured in model experiments. Study-wide points: In these data, TCR beta diversity tracked strongly with naive T cell percentage.

The CDR3 runs to 14 residues. Germline CDR1 and CDR2: SQVTM and ANQGSEA. V gave up 6 bases and J gave up 5 bases, with 19 bases separating them. Then a second PCR, running roughly 7 to 11 cycles, was carried out with a sample-barcoded 5' primer and a J-beta primer mix. A template-switch adaptor with 12 random nucleotides tagged each cDNA molecule. TCRdb analysed the 5' RACE reads with MiXCR anew, one entry per CDR3 protein. Of about 1.6 million distinct CDR3 sequences listed, 30% to 40% were seen once; the top ten hold 11%. Comment on this clonotype: The antigen is not known.

Drawn from each donor were approximately 9.5 milliliters of peripheral blood. This chain uses TRBV29-1 with TRBJ2-5, with D perhaps TRBD1 or TRBD2 (5 bases each). Sequenced material: blood. The sequence derives from a woman aged 25-40 years in good health. This chain's CDR3 is CSVSRDARGETQYF. As DNA, the CDR3 is TGCAGCGTATCCCGGGACGCCCGAGGGGAGACCCAGTACTTC.